This is a list of T cell receptor beta chains from one sample in a study of blood T cells in healthy people across ages. A single record per CDR3 protein comes from TCRdb applying MiXCR to the 5' RACE reads. Of some 1 million distinct CDR3 sequences in the sample, less than 50% were seen once. Material: blood. The receptors here all came from a woman aged 55 to 70 in good health. Both conserved end residues are part of each CDR3. Each record gives: V gene, D gene, CDR3 protein. D genes are given only for firm matches.

v_gene: TRBV4-2
d_gene: -
CDR3aa: CASSQWQRGNERYF

v_gene: TRBV24-1
d_gene: TRBD2
CDR3aa: CATLKSGRAYSYEQYF

v_gene: TRBV27
d_gene: -
CDR3aa: CASTWTAVGSYEQYF

v_gene: TRBV3-1
d_gene: -
CDR3aa: CASSQGVSYGYTF

v_gene: TRBV4-1
d_gene: TRBD2
CDR3aa: CASSQELAGVLGTDTQYF

v_gene: TRBV20-1
d_gene: TRBD2
CDR3aa: CSAADRGRLAGNEQYF

v_gene: TRBV20-1
d_gene: -
CDR3aa: CSAKGPVETQYF

v_gene: TRBV7-8
d_gene: TRBD1
CDR3aa: CASSAGQGAPGEKLFF

v_gene: TRBV15
d_gene: -
CDR3aa: CATSRGRGRNQPQHF

v_gene: TRBV7-2
d_gene: -
CDR3aa: CASSLGTQGIHYNEQFF

v_gene: TRBV12-3/TRBV12-4
d_gene: -
CDR3aa: CASSFNGGAGNEQFF

v_gene: TRBV5-5
d_gene: -
CDR3aa: CASSLLDLSYEQYF

v_gene: TRBV4-1
d_gene: -
CDR3aa: CASSVSREGTQYF

v_gene: TRBV23-1
d_gene: TRBD1
CDR3aa: CASSHWGTGSHKRNIQYF

v_gene: TRBV29-1
d_gene: -
CDR3aa: CSVLQGHVSVQYF

v_gene: TRBV29-1
d_gene: -
CDR3aa: CSVDSRFGYTF

v_gene: TRBV29-1
d_gene: TRBD1
CDR3aa: CSVVGGTGGFNEQYF

v_gene: TRBV10-3
d_gene: TRBD2
CDR3aa: CAISGAGTSRAYEQYF

v_gene: TRBV5-6
d_gene: TRBD2
CDR3aa: CASSLGLAGDYNGQFF

v_gene: TRBV5-1
d_gene: -
CDR3aa: CASKQGGNSPLHF

v_gene: TRBV7-9
d_gene: -
CDR3aa: CASSPLGEQYF

v_gene: TRBV6-5
d_gene: TRBD1
CDR3aa: CASSQSGGTGRGGYTF

v_gene: TRBV7-2
d_gene: -
CDR3aa: CASSLMTGFYEQYF

v_gene: TRBV6-6
d_gene: -
CDR3aa: CASSYTGAGDYEQYF

v_gene: TRBV20-1
d_gene: TRBD1
CDR3aa: CSARAWDRAYEQFF

v_gene: TRBV5-1
d_gene: -
CDR3aa: CASNNPNTEAFF

v_gene: TRBV7-9
d_gene: TRBD2
CDR3aa: CASSLIAGSYNEQFF

v_gene: TRBV29-1
d_gene: -
CDR3aa: CSVQGLVEEQYF

v_gene: TRBV12-3/TRBV12-4
d_gene: TRBD1
CDR3aa: CASSDLSDGQGVGYTF

v_gene: TRBV7-2
d_gene: -
CDR3aa: CASSLLASQVGELFF

v_gene: TRBV20-1
d_gene: TRBD1
CDR3aa: CSAIRRTGAAKNIQYF

v_gene: TRBV21-1
d_gene: -
CDR3aa: CASNPGETSWANEQYF

v_gene: TRBV9
d_gene: TRBD2
CDR3aa: CASSVASGRRYEQYF

v_gene: TRBV30
d_gene: -
CDR3aa: CAWLVRRLGPGYTF

v_gene: TRBV6-5
d_gene: -
CDR3aa: CASSYSGTTIDYTF

v_gene: TRBV12-3/TRBV12-4
d_gene: TRBD2
CDR3aa: CASSWGLAGEETQYF

v_gene: TRBV6-2/TRBV6-3
d_gene: -
CDR3aa: CASSSGTLFNYGYTF

v_gene: TRBV27
d_gene: -
CDR3aa: CASTRGQEQYF

v_gene: TRBV27
d_gene: TRBD2
CDR3aa: CASSSGLAGTNEQFF

v_gene: TRBV20-1
d_gene: -
CDR3aa: CSARMTDRRSGDTQYF

v_gene: TRBV20-1
d_gene: -
CDR3aa: CSARDIISVFNEQFF

v_gene: TRBV6-2/TRBV6-3
d_gene: TRBD2
CDR3aa: CASSQSPGLAGGEQYF

v_gene: TRBV15
d_gene: -
CDR3aa: CATSRGFSSVLTF

v_gene: TRBV19
d_gene: -
CDR3aa: CASSTGDTRSSYEQYF

v_gene: TRBV20-1
d_gene: TRBD2
CDR3aa: CSARGGEYNEQFF

v_gene: TRBV6-5
d_gene: TRBD2
CDR3aa: CASSMTGTSGNEQYF

v_gene: TRBV5-4
d_gene: -
CDR3aa: CASSTTVTDTQYF

v_gene: TRBV7-2
d_gene: -
CDR3aa: CVSSLERGWHPQHF

v_gene: TRBV25-1
d_gene: -
CDR3aa: CASSKGLAKNIQYF

v_gene: TRBV20-1
d_gene: -
CDR3aa: CSATPLPLNRRDGSYEQYF

v_gene: TRBV2
d_gene: TRBD1
CDR3aa: CASSDRALYNEQFF

v_gene: TRBV7-9
d_gene: -
CDR3aa: CASSFDSVKDTEAFF

v_gene: TRBV10-1
d_gene: -
CDR3aa: CASSESGKTWFF

v_gene: TRBV20-1
d_gene: -
CDR3aa: CSARKDSANYGYTF